The T cell receptor (beta chain) under discussion was sequenced for a study of cytomegalovirus exposure and HLA in healthy donors. Study-wide findings and caveats: The sole available immune exposure information was CMV serostatus. HLA allele associations emerged for some 16,000 TCR beta sequences in a later analysis, at 0.05 false discovery rate. With high specificity and sensitivity, the classifier reportedly diagnosed cytomegalovirus status. A later analysis, which compared TCR beta chains of equal frequency, found the HLA-associated ones more clonally expanded.

The primer mix had 60 Vbeta and 13 Jbeta primers. Data came from immunoSEQ multiplex PCR; TCRdb stores just in-frame clones and leaves some out. This sample has under 200,000 clones, with approximately 74% found just once. A remark on this clone: Antigen: not known.

The CDR3 spans 13 residues. Deletions cut 6 bases from V and 8 bases from J, with 15 bases between. Germline CDR1 reads MDHEN; CDR2 reads SYDVKM. Sequenced: PBMCs. The clonotype was recovered from a woman aged 25 to 39 in good health and CMV-seronegative. The J gene is TRBJ2-3, the V gene TRBV28, with a weak D call TRBD2 (5 bases). This CDR3 reads CASRRATVGTQYF. The CDR3 region has the DNA TGTGCCAGCAGGAGGGCAACCGTGGGTACGCAGTATTTT.